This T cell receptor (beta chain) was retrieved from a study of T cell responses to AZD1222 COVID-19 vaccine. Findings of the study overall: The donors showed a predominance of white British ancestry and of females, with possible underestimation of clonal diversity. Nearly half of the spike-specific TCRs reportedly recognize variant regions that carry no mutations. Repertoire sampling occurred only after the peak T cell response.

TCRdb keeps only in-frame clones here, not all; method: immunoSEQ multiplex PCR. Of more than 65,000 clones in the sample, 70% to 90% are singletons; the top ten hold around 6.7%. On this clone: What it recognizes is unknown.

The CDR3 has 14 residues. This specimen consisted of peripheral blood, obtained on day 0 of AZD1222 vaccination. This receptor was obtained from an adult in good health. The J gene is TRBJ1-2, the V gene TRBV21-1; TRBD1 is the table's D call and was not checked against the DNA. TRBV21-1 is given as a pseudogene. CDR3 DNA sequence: TGTGCCAGCAGCAAAGAGAGGACAAACTATGGCTACACCTTC. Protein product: CASSKERTNYGYTF.